The 10 T cell receptor beta chains below come from one sample, sequenced in a study of cytomegalovirus exposure and HLA in healthy donors. 13 Jbeta primers and 60 Vbeta primers were used for the PCR. Assay used: immunoSEQ multiplex PCR; TCRdb lists only in-frame clones, some missing. The sample consists of around 74,000 clones, less than 80% of them appearing once. The sample taken for sequencing was PBMCs. The receptors were gathered from a young man in good health and CMV-seronegative.

This clone appeared many times. The chain couples TRBV4-3 to TRBJ2-3; TRBD1 aligns across 11 bases. This CDR3 is built from 17 residues. V was pared by 0 bases and J by 3 bases, with 5 bases of the junction left unmatched. The germline V gene encodes CDR1 LGHNA and CDR2 YSLEER. The CDR3 here is CASSQDPGQGATDTQYF. The DNA for the CDR3 is TGCGCCAGCAGCCAAGATCCCGGACAGGGGGCAACAGATACGCAGTATTTT.

The chain carries TRBV7-6 and TRBJ2-7, with D tentatively TRBD2 (5 bases). Trimming stripped 5 bases from V and 3 bases from J, with 14 bases between. The CDR3 is 14 residues long. Germline CDR1 and CDR2: SGHVS and FNYEAQ. CDR3 DNA: TGTGCCAGCAGCGTCGGAGGTATGAGCTACGAGCAGTACTTC. Amino acid sequence: CASSVGGMSYEQYF.

J is TRBJ2-7 and V is TRBV5-1; 7 bases are shared with TRBD1. V lost 4 bases to trimming and J lost 7 bases; unmatched junction nucleotides: 11. The CDR3 is made up of 14 amino acids. Looked up from germline, CDR1 is SGHRS and CDR2 is YFSETQ. The CDR3 region is CASSPPGQDGEQYF. In DNA form, the CDR3 reads TGCGCCAGCAGCCCTCCAGGACAGGATGGGGAGCAGTACTTC. The full variable domain, in which reference TRBV5-1 and TRBJ2-7 provide the parts outside the CDR3, is KAGVTQTPRYLIKTRGQQVTLSCSPISGHRSVSWYQQTPGQGLQFLFEYFSETQRNKGNFPGRFSGRQFSNSRSEMNVSTLELGDSALYLCASSPPGQDGEQYFGPGTRLTVT.

The V call is TRBV11-2, the J call TRBJ1-5; maybe TRBD1 (6 bases). Germline CDR1 SGHAT, CDR2 FQNNGV. V lost 5 bases to trimming and J lost 7 bases, with 12 bases between them. The CDR3 spans 13 residues. Here the CDR3 reads CASSPEGGQPQHF. The DNA for the CDR3 is TGTGCCAGCAGCCCTGAGGGGGGGCAGCCCCAGCATTTT.

The rearrangement joins TRBV12-5 to TRBJ2-5; a possible D gene is TRBD2 (5 bases). V lost 1 base, J lost 2 bases, and 5 bases lay in between. Germline V lookup: CDR1 LGHNT, CDR2 FRNRAP. The CDR3 consists of 13 residues. The CDR3 sequence is CASGLGRQETQYF. The CDR3 bases are TGTGCTAGTGGTTTGGGGAGGCAAGAGACCCAGTACTTC.

The chain links TRBV7-2 to TRBJ2-3, with D maybe TRBD1 (5 bases). The CDR3 is made up of 15 amino acids. Per the germline V gene, CDR1 is SGHTA and CDR2 is FQGNSA. V lost 5 bases and J lost 2, with 14 bases in between. DNA of the CDR3: TGTGCCAGCAGCCCAGGGTATTTGGACACAGATACGCAGTATTTT. Translated, it gives CASSPGYLDTDTQYF. The whole variable domain, remainder taken from reference TRBV7-2 and TRBJ2-3, is GAGVSQSPSNKVTEKGKDVELRCDPISGHTALYWYRQSLGQGLEFLIYFQGNSAPDKSGLPSDRFSAERTGGSVSTLTIQRTQQEDSAVYLCASSPGYLDTDTQYFGPGTRLTVL.

The chain combines TRBV27 with TRBJ1-6, with D uncertain. This CDR3 contains 14 residues. V dropped 5 bases and J dropped 5 bases, with 10 bases sitting between them. From germline, CDR1 is MNHEY and CDR2 SMNVEV (reference sequence). CDR3 coding DNA: TGTGCCAGCAGTCCCATGAGAAATAATTCACCCCTCCACTTT. Protein: CASSPMRNNSPLHF.

This sequence joins TRBV27 and TRBJ2-1, with TRBD1 matching over 8 bases. CDR1 is MNHEY, CDR2 SMNVEV, per germline (reference sequence). J was trimmed by 8 bases and V by 3 bases; bases with no gene match: 9. The CDR3 length is 15 residues. CDR3 coding DNA: TGTGCCAGCAGTTTTGCCGGACAGGGCGTCCATGAGCAGTTCTTC. As protein: CASSFAGQGVHEQFF.

The chain carries TRBV7-6 and TRBJ1-6; D possibly corresponds to TRBD1 (6 bases). Germline V gives CDR1 SGHVS, CDR2 FNYEAQ. This CDR3 comprises 17 residues. Trimming took 5 bases from V and 6 from J, leaving 20 bases between them. CDR3 coding DNA: TGTGCCAGCAGCCCCCTCGGGGGGGCGGGTAGTAATTCACCCCTCCACTTT. It translates to CASSPLGGAGSNSPLHF.

The gene calls are TRBV2 and TRBJ2-3; D is perhaps TRBD2 (6 bases). Germline lookup yields CDR1 SNHLY and CDR2 FYNNEI. V was cut by 6 bases and J by 2 bases, with 12 bases left in between. The CDR3 loop spans 14 amino acids. This CDR3 reads CASSLGDSTDTQYF. CDR3 bases: TGTGCCAGCAGCTTAGGGGACTCCACAGATACGCAGTATTTT.